The present T cell receptor beta chain was sequenced within a study of resident and recirculating memory T cells in vitiligo. Turning to the study itself: The samples were homogenized without cell sorting before genomic DNA extraction. Study-level points and caveats: Clonality differed among vitiligo lesions, with no unique dominant clone. TCR sequences were not conserved across biopsy sites or patients.

On this clone itself: Its antigen remains unidentified.

TCRdb's copy holds only in-frame clones and misses some; the assay was immunoSEQ multiplex PCR. The profile covers 70,000 or so clones, with approximately 90% appearing a single time and over 4.5% taken by the ten largest. The CDR3 is 16 residues long. Germline V gene sequence: CDR1 SGHAT, CDR2 FQNNGV. Trimming cost V 3 bases and J 3 bases; bases outside gene matches: 6. The sequenced sample consisted of blood. The sequence was obtained from a male donor with vitiligo. The chain recombines TRBV11-2 with TRBJ2-2; 8 bases fit TRBD1. The CDR3 loop is CASSLAWTGYTGELFF. The DNA for the CDR3 is TGTGCCAGCAGCTTGGCGTGGACAGGGTACACCGGGGAGCTGTTTTTT.